This T cell receptor beta chain was profiled in a study of T-cell reconstitution after alpha-beta-depleted transplantation in children. The CDR3 is 13 residues long. The ends were cut back, 3 bases at V and 1 base at J, with 1 base in the middle. The V gene's germline CDR1 is MGHDK and CDR2 SYGVNS. Study results and limitations: By one year post-transplant, T-cell counts and diversity largely arose from T cells that were newly produced.

The table lists this clonotype with a few counts. Its antigen remains unknown. The TCRbeta library was prepared with unique molecular identifiers. TCRdb reprocessed the PCR reads via MiXCR and lists one record per CDR3 protein. The sample records 800,000 to 1,000,000 distinct CDR3 sequences, under 30% being singletons. The origin of this receptor is a boy in the first two years of life who had a stem cell transplant for SCID, so the T cells may come from the graft donor. The source was PBMCs, mostly from graft donor cells, collected 360 days after TCRalphabeta/CD19-depleted stem cell transplant. V and J are TRBV25-1 and TRBJ2-6; no firm D call. The CDR3 nucleotides read TGTGCCAGCAGTGAGTCTGGGGCCAACGTCCTGACTTTC. Encoded protein: CASSESGANVLTF.